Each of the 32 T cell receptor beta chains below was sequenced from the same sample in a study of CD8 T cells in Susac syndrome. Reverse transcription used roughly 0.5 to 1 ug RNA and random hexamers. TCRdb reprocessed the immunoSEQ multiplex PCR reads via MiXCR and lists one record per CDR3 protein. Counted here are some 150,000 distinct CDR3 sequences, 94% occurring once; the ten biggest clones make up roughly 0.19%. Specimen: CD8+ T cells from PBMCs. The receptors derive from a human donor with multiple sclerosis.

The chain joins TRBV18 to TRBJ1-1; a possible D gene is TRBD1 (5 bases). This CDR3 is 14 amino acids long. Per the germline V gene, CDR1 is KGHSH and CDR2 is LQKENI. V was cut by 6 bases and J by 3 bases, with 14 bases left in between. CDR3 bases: TGTGCCAGCTCGTTCCAGGGTTCCGACACTGAAGCTTTCTTT. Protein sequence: CASSFQGSDTEAFF.

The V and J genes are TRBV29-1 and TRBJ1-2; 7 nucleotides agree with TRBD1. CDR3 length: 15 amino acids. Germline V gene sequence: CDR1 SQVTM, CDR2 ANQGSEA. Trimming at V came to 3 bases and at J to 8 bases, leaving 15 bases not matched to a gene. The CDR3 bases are TGCAGCGTTGAGATCCGACAGGGCTTGACGGAGGGCTACACCTTC. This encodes CSVEIRQGLTEGYTF. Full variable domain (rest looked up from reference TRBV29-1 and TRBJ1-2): SAVISQKPSRDICQRGTSLTIQCQVDSQVTMMFWYRQQPGQSLTLIATANQGSEATYESGFVIDKFPISRPNLTFSTLTVSNMSPEDSSIYLCSVEIRQGLTEGYTFGSGTRLTVV.

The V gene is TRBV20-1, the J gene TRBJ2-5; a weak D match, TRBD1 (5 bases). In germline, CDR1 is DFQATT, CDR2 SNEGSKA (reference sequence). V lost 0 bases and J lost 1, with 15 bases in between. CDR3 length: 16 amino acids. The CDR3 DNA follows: TGCAGTGCTAGAGATTATTTGGGGCGCAGCCAAGAGACCCAGTACTTC. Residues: CSARDYLGRSQETQYF.

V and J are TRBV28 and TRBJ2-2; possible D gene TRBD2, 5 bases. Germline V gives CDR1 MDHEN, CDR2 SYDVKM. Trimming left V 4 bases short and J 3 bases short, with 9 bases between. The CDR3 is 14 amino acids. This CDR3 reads CASSSRGYTGELFF. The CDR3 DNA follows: TGTGCCAGCAGTTCTCGGGGTTACACCGGGGAGCTGTTTTTT.

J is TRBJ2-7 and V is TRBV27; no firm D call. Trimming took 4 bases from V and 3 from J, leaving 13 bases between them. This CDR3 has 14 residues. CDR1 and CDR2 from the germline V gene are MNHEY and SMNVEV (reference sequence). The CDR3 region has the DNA TGTGCCAGCAGTTCGGGCAGGTTACTCTACGAGCAGTACTTC. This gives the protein CASSSGRLLYEQYF.

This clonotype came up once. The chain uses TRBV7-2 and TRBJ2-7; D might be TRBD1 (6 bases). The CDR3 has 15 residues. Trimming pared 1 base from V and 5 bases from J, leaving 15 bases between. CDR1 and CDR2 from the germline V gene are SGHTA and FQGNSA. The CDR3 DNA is TGTGCCAGCAGCTTAGAGGGGTACAGGGACCACGAGCAGTACTTC. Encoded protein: CASSLEGYRDHEQYF.

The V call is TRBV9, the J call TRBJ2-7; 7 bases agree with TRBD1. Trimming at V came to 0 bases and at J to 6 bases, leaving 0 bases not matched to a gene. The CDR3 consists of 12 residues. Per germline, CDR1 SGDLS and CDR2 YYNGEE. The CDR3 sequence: CASSVGTGEQYF. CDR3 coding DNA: TGTGCCAGCAGCGTAGGGACAGGCGAGCAGTACTTC.

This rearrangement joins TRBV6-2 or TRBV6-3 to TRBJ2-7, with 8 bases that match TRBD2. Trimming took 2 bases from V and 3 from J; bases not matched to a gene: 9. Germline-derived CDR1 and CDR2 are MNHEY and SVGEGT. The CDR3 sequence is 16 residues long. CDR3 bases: TGTGCCAGCAGTTACGATCACGCGGGGGGATACTACGAGCAGTACTTC. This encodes CASSYDHAGGYYEQYF.

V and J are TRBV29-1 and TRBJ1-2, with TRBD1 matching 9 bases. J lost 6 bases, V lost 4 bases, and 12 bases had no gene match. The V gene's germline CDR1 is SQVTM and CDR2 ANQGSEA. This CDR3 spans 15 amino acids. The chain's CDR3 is CSVGGGGTGMDGYTF. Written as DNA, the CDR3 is TGCAGCGTTGGAGGTGGAGGGACAGGGATGGATGGCTACACCTTC. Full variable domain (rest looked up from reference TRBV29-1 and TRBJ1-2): SAVISQKPSRDICQRGTSLTIQCQVDSQVTMMFWYRQQPGQSLTLIATANQGSEATYESGFVIDKFPISRPNLTFSTLTVSNMSPEDSSIYLCSVGGGGTGMDGYTFGSGTRLTVV.

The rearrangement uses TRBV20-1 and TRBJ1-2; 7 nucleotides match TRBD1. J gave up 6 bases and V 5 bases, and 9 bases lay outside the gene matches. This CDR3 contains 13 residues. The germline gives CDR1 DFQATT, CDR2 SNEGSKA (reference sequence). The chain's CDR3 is CSAFTGVPDGYTF. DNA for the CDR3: TGCAGTGCTTTTACAGGGGTGCCGGATGGCTACACCTTC.

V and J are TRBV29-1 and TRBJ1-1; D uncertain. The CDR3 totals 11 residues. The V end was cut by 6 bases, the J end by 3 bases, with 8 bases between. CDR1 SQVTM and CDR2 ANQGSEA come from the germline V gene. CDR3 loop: CSVNLDTEAFF. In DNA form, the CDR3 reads TGCAGCGTAAACCTAGACACTGAAGCTTTCTTT.

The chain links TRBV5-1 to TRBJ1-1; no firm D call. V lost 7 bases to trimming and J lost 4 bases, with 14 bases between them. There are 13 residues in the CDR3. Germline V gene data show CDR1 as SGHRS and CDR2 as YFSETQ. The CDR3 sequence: CASQTRGSTEAFF. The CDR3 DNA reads TGCGCCAGCCAAACTCGCGGGTCCACTGAAGCTTTCTTT.

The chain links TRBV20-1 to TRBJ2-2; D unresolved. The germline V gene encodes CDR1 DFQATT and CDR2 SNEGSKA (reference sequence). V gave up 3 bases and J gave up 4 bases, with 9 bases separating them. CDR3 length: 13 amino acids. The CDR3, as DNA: TGCAGTGCTAGTAACTCTCCCACCGGGGAGCTGTTTTTT. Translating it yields CSASNSPTGELFF.

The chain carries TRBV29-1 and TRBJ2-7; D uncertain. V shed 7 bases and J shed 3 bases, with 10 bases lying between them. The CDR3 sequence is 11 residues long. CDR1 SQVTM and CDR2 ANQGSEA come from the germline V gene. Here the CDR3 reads CSGLVGYEQYF. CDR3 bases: TGCAGCGGGTTGGTAGGCTACGAGCAGTACTTC.

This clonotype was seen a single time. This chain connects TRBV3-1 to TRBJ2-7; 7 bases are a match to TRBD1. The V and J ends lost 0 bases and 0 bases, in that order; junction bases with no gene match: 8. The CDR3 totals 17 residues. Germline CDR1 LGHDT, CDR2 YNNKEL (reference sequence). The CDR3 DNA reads TGTGCCAGCAGCCAAGATCGGATACGGGACAGCTCCTACGAGCAGTACTTC. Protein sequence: CASSQDRIRDSSYEQYF.

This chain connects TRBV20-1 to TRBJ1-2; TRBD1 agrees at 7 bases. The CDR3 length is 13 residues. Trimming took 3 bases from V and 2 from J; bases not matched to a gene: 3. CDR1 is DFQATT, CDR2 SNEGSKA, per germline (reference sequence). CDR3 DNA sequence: TGCAGTGCTAGCCGGGACAGAAACTATGGCTACACCTTC. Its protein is CSASRDRNYGYTF.

CDR3: CASSAGLMKYF. The CDR3 DNA reads TGTGCCAGCAGCGCAGGACTCATGAAGTACTTC. The chain employs TRBV25-1 and TRBJ2-4; the D gene is possibly TRBD2 (5 bases). The CDR3 contains 11 residues. Germline-derived CDR1 and CDR2 are MGHDK and SYGVNS. Trimming removed 6 bases at V and 14 bases at J, with 14 bases between.

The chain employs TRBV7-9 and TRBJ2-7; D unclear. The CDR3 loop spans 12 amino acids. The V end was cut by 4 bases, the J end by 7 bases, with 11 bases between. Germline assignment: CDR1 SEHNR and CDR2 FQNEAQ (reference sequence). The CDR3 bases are TGTGCCAGCAGCTCCGATATGTGGGAGCAGTACTTC. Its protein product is CASSSDMWEQYF.

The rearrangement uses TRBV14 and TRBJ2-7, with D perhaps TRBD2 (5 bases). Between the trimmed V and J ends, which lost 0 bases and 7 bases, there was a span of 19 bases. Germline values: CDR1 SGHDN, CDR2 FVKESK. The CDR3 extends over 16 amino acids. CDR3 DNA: TGTGCCAGCAGCCAAGATAGGCCCGCGGGTCCCGGGGAGCAGTACTTC. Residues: CASSQDRPAGPGEQYF.

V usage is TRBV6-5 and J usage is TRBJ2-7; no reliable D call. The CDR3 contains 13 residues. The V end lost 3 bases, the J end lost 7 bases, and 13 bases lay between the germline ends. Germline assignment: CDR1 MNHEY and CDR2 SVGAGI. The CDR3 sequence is CASSYGSSGEQYF. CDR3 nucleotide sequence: TGTGCCAGCAGTTATGGGTCCTCTGGGGAGCAGTACTTC.

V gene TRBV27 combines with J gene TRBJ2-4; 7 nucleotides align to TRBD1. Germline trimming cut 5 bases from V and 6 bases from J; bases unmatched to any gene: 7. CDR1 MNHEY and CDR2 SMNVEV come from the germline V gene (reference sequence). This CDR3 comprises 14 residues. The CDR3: CASSPQGSRNIQYF. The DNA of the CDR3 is TGTGCCAGCAGTCCACAGGGGTCCCGAAACATTCAGTACTTC.

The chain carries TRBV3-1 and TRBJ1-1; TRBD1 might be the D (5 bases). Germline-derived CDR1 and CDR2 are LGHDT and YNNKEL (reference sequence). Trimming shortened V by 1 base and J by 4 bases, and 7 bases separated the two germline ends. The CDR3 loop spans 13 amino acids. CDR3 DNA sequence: TGTGCCAGCAGCCAAGGGGGACCCACTGAAGCTTTCTTT. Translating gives CASSQGGPTEAFF.

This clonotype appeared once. DNA for the CDR3: TGTGCCAGCACCCCTCCTGATACCGAGAGGGGGCGGTTAGGTGAGCAGTTCTTC. Protein sequence: CASTPPDTERGRLGEQFF. The chain uses TRBV7-2 and TRBJ2-1; 7 nucleotides line up with TRBD1. This CDR3 spans 18 amino acids. J lost 9 bases, V lost 7 bases, and 24 bases had no gene match. CDR1 and CDR2 (germline): SGHTA, FQGNSA.

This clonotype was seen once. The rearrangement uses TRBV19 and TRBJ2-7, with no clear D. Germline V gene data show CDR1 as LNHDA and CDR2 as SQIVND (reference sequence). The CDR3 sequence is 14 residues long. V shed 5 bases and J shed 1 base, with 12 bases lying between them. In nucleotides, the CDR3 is TGTGCCAGTAGTCCCGGGCGACCTTCCTACGAGCAGTACTTC. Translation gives CASSPGRPSYEQYF.

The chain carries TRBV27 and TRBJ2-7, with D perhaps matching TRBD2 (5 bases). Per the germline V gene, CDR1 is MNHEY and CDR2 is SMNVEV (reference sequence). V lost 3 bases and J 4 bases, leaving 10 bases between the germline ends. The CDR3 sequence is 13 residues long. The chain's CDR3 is CASSFGERYEQYF. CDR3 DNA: TGTGCCAGCAGTTTCGGGGAAAGGTACGAGCAGTACTTC.

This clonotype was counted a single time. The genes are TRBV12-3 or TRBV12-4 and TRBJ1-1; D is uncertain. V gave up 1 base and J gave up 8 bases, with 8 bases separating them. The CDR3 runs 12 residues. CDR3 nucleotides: TGTGCCAGCAGTTTAGATCGCAGAGAAGCTTTCTTT. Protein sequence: CASSLDRREAFF.

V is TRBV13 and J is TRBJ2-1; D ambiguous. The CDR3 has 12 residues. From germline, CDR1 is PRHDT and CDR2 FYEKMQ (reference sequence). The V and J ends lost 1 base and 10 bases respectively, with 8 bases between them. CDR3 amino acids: CASSLVPEEQFF. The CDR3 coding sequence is TGTGCCAGCAGCTTAGTCCCCGAGGAGCAGTTCTTC. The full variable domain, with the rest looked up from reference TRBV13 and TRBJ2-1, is AAGVIQSPRHLIKEKRETATLKCYPIPRHDTVYWYQQGPGQDPQFLISFYEKMQSDKGSIPDRFSAQQFSDYHSELNMSSLELGDSALYFCASSLVPEEQFFGPGTRLTVL.

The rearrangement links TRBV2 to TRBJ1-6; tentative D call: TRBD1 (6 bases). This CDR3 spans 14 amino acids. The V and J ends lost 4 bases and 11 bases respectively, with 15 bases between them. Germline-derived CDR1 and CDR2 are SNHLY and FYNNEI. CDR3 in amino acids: CASSGNRASTPLHF. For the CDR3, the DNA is TGTGCCAGCAGTGGTAACAGGGCGTCGACACCCCTCCACTTT.

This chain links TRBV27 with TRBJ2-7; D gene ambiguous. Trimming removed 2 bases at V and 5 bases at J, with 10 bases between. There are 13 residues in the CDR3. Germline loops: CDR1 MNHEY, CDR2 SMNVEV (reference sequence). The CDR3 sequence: CASSLNAVNEQYF. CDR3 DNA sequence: TGTGCCAGCAGTTTAAACGCCGTAAACGAGCAGTACTTC.

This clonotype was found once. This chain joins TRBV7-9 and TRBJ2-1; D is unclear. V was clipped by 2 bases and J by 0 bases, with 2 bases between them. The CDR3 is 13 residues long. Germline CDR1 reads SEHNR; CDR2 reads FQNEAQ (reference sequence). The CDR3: CASSLPSYNEQFF. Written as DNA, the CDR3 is TGTGCCAGCAGCTTACCCTCCTACAATGAGCAGTTCTTC.

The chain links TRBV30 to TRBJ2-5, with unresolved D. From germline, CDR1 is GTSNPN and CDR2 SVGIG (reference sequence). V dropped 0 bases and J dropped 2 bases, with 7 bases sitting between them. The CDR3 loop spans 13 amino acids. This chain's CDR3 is CAWSVLLQETQYF. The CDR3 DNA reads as TGTGCCTGGAGTGTACTCCTACAAGAGACCCAGTACTTC.

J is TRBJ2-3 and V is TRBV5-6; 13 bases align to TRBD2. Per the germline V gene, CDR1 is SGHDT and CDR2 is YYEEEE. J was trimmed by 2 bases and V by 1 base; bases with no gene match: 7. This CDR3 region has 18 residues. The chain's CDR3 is CASSLLGGLAGPTDTQYF. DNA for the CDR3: TGTGCCAGCAGCTTGTTGGGGGGACTAGCGGGACCCACAGATACGCAGTATTTT.